The rows below give T cell receptor beta chains drawn from one sample of a study of shared clonotypes between healthy human individuals. The assay was immunoSEQ multiplex PCR, and TCRdb's table has in-frame clones only and misses some. The sample consists of over a million clones, 70% to 80% of them appearing once. What was sequenced was memory CD4+ T cells sorted from blood. The receptors originated from a man aged 18-30 years in good health. CDR3s include the opening cysteine and the closing phenylalanine or tryptophan. A D gene is named only where the DNA matches it firmly. Some rows mark clone size as missing; the rest say once, few, many or name a class of expanded clone.

NA,TRBJ2-3,TRBV2,NA,CASSERGVSTDTQYF,TGTGCCAGCAGTGAACGAGGGGTCAGCACAGATACGCAGTATTTT
NA,TRBJ1-4,TRBV14,NA,CASSQGVAGPNEKLFF,TGTGCCAGCAGCCAAGGCGTGGCAGGCCCCAATGAAAAACTGTTTTTT
NA,TRBJ2-1,TRBV2,many,CASSGTGNEQFF,TGTGCCAGCAGCGGGACTGGCAATGAGCAGTTCTTC
NA,TRBJ1-1,TRBV9,NA,CASSPEQASFGEAFF,TGTGCCAGCAGCCCCGAGCAGGCGTCGTTCGGGGAAGCTTTCTTT
TRBD1,TRBJ1-3,TRBV10-3,NA,CAIQGAPGNTIYF,TGTGCCATACAGGGGGCACCTGGAAACACCATATATTTT
TRBD2,TRBJ2-5,TRBV25-1,many,CASSPPVGREKETQYF,TGTGCCAGCAGTCCTCCAGTGGGGCGGGAGAAAGAGACCCAGTACTTC
NA,TRBJ1-3,TRBV6-5,NA,CASIPPGSSGNTIYF,TGTGCCAGCATACCGCCAGGGAGCTCTGGAAACACCATATATTTT
NA,TRBJ2-2,TRBV29-1,NA,CSVAVNTGELFF,TGCAGCGTTGCGGTGAACACCGGGGAGCTGTTTTTT
TRBD1,TRBJ1-6,TRBV5-5,few,CASSFQGARDNSPLHF,TGTGCCAGCAGCTTTCAGGGGGCGAGGGATAATTCACCCCTCCACTTT
TRBD1,TRBJ1-5,TRBV28,NA,CASSALPGTGNQPQHF,TGTGCCAGCAGTGCCCTCCCCGGGACAGGGAATCAGCCCCAGCATTTT
TRBD2,TRBJ2-1,TRBV4-1,NA,CASSPNPSGSSYNEQFF,TGCGCCAGCAGCCCGAACCCTAGCGGGAGCTCCTACAATGAGCAGTTCTTC
TRBD1,TRBJ1-2,TRBV30,few,CAWSAGTVTYGYTF,TGTGCCTGGAGCGCCGGGACAGTCACCTATGGCTACACCTTC
NA,TRBJ1-5,TRBV5-1,few,CASSLDSVGNQPQHF,TGCGCCAGCAGCTTGGACAGTGTAGGGAATCAGCCCCAGCATTTT
NA,TRBJ2-3,TRBV27,once,CASSLSWGLTDTQYF,TGTGCCAGCAGTTTGTCGTGGGGACTCACAGATACGCAGTATTTT